This T cell receptor (beta chain) was sequenced in a study of cytomegalovirus exposure and HLA in healthy donors. This PCR relied on a set of 60 Vbeta primers and 13 Jbeta primers. Here immunoSEQ multiplex PCR was the method, and the copy in TCRdb shows in-frame clones only, minus some. In the table there are about 140,000 clones, around 82% of which are singletons. This CDR3 is built from 15 residues. Germline CDR1 and CDR2: SGHDT and YYEEEE. V was pared by 0 bases and J by 5 bases, with 5 bases of the junction left unmatched. The receptor comes from a man aged 18 to 30 in good health and CMV-seropositive. The V call is TRBV5-6, the J call TRBJ1-5, with 7 positions matching TRBD1. The sequencing sample was made of PBMCs. This CDR3 reads CASSLGTGLDQPQHF. CDR3 in DNA: TGTGCCAGCAGCTTGGGGACAGGTTTGGATCAGCCCCAGCATTTT.